Many counts were recorded for the clone carrying this T cell receptor (beta chain). As yet, its antigen is unknown. This sample was taken from a study of T cells in Graves' hyperthyroidism and ophthalmopathy. Researchers took RNA transcripts and amplified the TCR beta CDR3 regions from them. Researchers ran a first-round RT-PCR on the TCR CDR3 using the HTBI primer set. TCRdb re-called the multiplex PCR reads through MiXCR, storing one row per CDR3 protein. The table includes fewer than 900,000 distinct CDR3 sequences, 16% detected once. Criteria for exclusion of patients were uncontrolled infection, other autoimmune disease, pregnancy or lactation. Study outcomes and limitations: Using 13 V-J features, a model discriminated ophthalmopathy from stable hyperthyroidism.

Trimming removed 2 bases at V and 5 bases at J, with 12 bases between. CDR3 size: 14 residues. CDR1 is MDHEN, CDR2 SYDVKM, per germline. The TCR originated in a man between 18 and 29 years old with Graves' hyperthyroidism. V gene TRBV28 combines with J gene TRBJ1-2; no clear D. What was sequenced was blood. For the CDR3, the DNA is TGTGCCAGCAGTTTAGGTGGAGTATGGTATGGCTACACCTTC. The encoded protein is CASSLGGVWYGYTF.